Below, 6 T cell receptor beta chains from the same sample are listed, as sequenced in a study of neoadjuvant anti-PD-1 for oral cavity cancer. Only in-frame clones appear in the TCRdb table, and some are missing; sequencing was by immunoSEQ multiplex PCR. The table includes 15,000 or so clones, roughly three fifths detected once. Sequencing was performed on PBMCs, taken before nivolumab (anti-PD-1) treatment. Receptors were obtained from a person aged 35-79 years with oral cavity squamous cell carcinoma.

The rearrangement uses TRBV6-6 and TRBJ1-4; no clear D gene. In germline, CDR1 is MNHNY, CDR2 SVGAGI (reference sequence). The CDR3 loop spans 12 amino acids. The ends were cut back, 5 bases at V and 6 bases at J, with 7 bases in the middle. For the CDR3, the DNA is TGTGCCAGCAGTACTGGCGATGAAAAACTGTTTTTT. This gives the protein CASSTGDEKLFF.

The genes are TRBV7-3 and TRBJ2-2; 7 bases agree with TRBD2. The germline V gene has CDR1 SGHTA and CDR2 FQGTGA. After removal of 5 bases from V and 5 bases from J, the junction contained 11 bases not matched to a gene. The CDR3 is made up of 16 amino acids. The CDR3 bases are TGTGCCAGCAGCCCGGTGGGGAGGGCGGGGACCGGGGAGCTGTTTTTT. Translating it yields CASSPVGRAGTGELFF.

The CDR3 here is CATSRDRLVRGETQYF. The DNA of the CDR3 is TGTGCCACCAGCAGAGATCGTCTCGTCAGGGGTGAGACCCAGTACTTC. V gene TRBV15 combines with J gene TRBJ2-5, with a possible D match to TRBD1 (6 bases). The CDR3 runs 16 residues. Deletions cut 0 bases from V and 5 bases from J, with 16 bases between. CDR1 LNHNV and CDR2 YYDKDF come from the germline V gene (reference sequence).

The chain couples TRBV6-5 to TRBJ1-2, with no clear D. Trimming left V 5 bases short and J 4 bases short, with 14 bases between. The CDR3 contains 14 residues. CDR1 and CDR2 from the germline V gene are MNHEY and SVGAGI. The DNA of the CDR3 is TGTGCCAGCAGTAGCGTAGGAGGCGGCTATGGCTACACCTTC. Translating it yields CASSSVGGGYGYTF.

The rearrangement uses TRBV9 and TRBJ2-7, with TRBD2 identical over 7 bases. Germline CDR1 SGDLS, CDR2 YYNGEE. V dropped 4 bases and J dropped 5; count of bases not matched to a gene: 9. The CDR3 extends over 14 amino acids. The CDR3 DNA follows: TGTGCCAGCAGCCCCCTGGGAGGGGAGAACGAGCAGTACTTC. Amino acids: CASSPLGGENEQYF. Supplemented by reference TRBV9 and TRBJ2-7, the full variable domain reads DSGVTQTPKHLITATGQRVTLRCSPRSGDLSVYWYQQSLDQGLQFLIQYYNGEERAKGNILERFSAQQFPDLHSELNLSSLELGDSALYFCASSPLGGENEQYFGPGTRLTVT.

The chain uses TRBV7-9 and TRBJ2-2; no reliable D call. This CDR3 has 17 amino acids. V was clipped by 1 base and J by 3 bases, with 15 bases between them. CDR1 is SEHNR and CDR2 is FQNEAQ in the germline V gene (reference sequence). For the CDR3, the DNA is TGTGCCAGCAGCTTAGGCTCCCTTTCCCGGTACACCGGGGAGCTGTTTTTT. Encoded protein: CASSLGSLSRYTGELFF.